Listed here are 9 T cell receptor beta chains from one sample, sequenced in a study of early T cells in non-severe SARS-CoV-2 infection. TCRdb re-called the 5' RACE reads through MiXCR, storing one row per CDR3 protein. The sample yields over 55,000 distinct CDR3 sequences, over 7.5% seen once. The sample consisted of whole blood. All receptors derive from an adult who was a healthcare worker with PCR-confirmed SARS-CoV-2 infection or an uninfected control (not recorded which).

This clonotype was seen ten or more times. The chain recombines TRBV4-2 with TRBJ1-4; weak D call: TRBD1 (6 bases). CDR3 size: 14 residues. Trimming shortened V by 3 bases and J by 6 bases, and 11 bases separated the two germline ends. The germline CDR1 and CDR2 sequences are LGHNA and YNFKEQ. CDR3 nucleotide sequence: TGTGCCAGCAGCCAGAGGGGACAAGATGAAAAACTGTTTTTT. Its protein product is CASSQRGQDEKLFF.

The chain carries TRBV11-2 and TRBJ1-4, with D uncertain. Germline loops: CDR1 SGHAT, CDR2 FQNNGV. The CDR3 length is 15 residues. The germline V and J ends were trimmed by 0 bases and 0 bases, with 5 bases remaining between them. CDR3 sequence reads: CASSLDSSTNEKLFF. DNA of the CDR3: TGTGCCAGCAGCTTAGATTCTTCAACTAATGAAAAACTGTTTTTT.

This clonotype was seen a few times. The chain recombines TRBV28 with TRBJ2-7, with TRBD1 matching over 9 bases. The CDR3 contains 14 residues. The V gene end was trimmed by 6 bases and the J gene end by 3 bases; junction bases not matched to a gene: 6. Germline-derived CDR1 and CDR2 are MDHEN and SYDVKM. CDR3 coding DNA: TGTGCCAGCAGAAGGACAGGGGAGGGCTACGAGCAGTACTTC. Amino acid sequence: CASRRTGEGYEQYF.

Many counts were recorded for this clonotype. CDR3: CASAWGGSWDTGELFF. The DNA for the CDR3 is TGTGCCAGCGCCTGGGGCGGGAGTTGGGACACCGGGGAGCTGTTTTTT. The rearrangement joins TRBV7-8 to TRBJ2-2, with TRBD2 identical over 7 bases. The ends lost 8 bases at V and 3 bases at J; junction bases unmatched: 12. The CDR3 is 16 amino acids. Germline CDR1 and CDR2: SGHVS and FQNEAQ.

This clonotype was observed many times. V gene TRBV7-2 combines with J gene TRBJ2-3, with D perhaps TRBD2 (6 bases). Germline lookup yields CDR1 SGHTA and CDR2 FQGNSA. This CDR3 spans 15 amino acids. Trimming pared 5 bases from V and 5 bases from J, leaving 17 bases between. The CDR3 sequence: CASSALGGEGDTQYF. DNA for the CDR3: TGTGCCAGCAGCGCACTCGGGGGAGAGGGAGATACGCAGTATTTT. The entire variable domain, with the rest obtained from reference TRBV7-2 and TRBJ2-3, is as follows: GAGVSQSPSNKVTEKGKDVELRCDPISGHTALYWYRQSLGQGLEFLIYFQGNSAPDKSGLPSDRFSAERTGGSVSTLTIQRTQQEDSAVYLCASSALGGEGDTQYFGPGTRLTVL.

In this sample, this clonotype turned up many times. The CDR3 sequence is CSASKGGGTEAFF. The CDR3 bases are TGCAGTGCTAGTAAGGGTGGAGGAACTGAAGCTTTCTTT. The rearrangement links TRBV20-1 to TRBJ1-1; D unresolved. The CDR3 totals 13 residues. V was trimmed by 3 bases and J by 5 bases, leaving 13 bases between them. Germline V lookup: CDR1 DFQATT, CDR2 SNEGSKA (reference sequence).

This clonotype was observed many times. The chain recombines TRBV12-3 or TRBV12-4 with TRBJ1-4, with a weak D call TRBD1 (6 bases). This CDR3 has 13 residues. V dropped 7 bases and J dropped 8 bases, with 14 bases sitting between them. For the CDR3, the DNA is TGTGCCAGCAACCAAGACAGGTTCGAAAAACTGTTTTTT. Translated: CASNQDRFEKLFF.

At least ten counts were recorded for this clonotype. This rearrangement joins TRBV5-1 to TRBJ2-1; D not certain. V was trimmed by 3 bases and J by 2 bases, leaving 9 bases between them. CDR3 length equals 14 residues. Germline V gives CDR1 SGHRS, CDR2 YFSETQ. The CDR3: CASSSHGPYNEQFF. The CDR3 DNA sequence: TGCGCCAGCAGCTCCCACGGACCCTACAATGAGCAGTTCTTC.

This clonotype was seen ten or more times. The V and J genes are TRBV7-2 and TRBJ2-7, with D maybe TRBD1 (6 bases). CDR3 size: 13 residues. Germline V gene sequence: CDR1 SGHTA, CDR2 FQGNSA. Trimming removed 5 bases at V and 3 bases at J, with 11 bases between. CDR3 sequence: CASSRTGIYEQYF. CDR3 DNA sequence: TGTGCCAGCAGCAGAACAGGGATCTACGAGCAGTACTTC. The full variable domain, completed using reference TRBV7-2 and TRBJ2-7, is GAGVSQSPSNKVTEKGKDVELRCDPISGHTALYWYRQSLGQGLEFLIYFQGNSAPDKSGLPSDRFSAERTGGSVSTLTIQRTQQEDSAVYLCASSRTGIYEQYFGPGTRLTVT.